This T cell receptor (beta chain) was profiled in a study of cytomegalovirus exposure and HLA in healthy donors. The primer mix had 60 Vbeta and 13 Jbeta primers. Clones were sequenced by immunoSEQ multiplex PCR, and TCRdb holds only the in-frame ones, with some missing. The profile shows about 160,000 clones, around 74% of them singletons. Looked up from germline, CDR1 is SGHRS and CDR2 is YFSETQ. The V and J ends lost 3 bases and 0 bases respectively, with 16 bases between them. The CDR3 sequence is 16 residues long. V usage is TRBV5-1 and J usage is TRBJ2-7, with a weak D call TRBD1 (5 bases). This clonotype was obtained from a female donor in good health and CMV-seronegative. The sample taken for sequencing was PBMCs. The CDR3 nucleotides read TGCGCCAGCAGCTACGAACTTGGGGCGATCTCCTACGAGCAGTACTTC. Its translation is CASSYELGAISYEQYF.